The clone carrying this T cell receptor beta chain was counted only a few times. Sequencing was performed with immunoSEQ multiplex PCR; in TCRdb, only in-frame clones are kept and a portion is missing. Seen here are some 130,000 clones, about 90% observed once, and the top ten hold 2.1%. This sample was included in a study of control samples from healthy donors and cancer patients. The CDR3 totals 13 residues. The ends were cut back, 5 bases at V and 5 bases at J, with 12 bases in the middle. Germline CDR1 SNHLY, CDR2 FYNNEI. J is TRBJ1-1 and V is TRBV2; possible D gene TRBD1, 6 bases. The sequencing sample was made of blood. The sequence derives from a woman in her forties or fifties in good health. The CDR3 nucleotides are TGTGCCAGCAGTAACAGGGTAAAGACTGAAGCTTTCTTT. Amino acid sequence: CASSNRVKTEAFF.